This T cell receptor (beta chain) is from a study of cytomegalovirus exposure and HLA in healthy donors. Primers for the PCR totalled 60 Vbeta and 13 Jbeta. The protocol was immunoSEQ multiplex PCR, while the TCRdb copy is restricted to in-frame clones and leaves out a portion. This table holds some 140,000 clones, roughly 80% found once. Study-level points and caveats: Among the most significant clusters, several appeared linked to common viral pathogens in a later analysis.

About this clone: Its antigen is not known.

J lost 5 bases, V lost 6 bases, and 11 bases had no gene match. The CDR3 covers 16 residues. Germline V gene lookup returns CDR1 MDHEN and CDR2 SYDVKM. The source of this sequence is a man aged 18 to 30 in good health and CMV-seronegative. The V gene is TRBV28, the J gene TRBJ2-2; 8 bases map to TRBD1. The sequenced material came from PBMCs. As DNA, the CDR3 is TGTGCCAGCAGGATAGCCGTCACAGGGGGAACCGGGGAGCTGTTTTTT. Its translation is CASRIAVTGGTGELFF. The full variable domain, with the rest looked up from reference TRBV28 and TRBJ2-2, is DVKVTQSSRYLVKRTGEKVFLECVQDMDHENMFWYRQDPGLGLRLIYFSYDVKMKEKGDIPEGYSVSREKKERFSLILESASTNQTSMYLCASRIAVTGGTGELFFGEGSRLTVL.